This TCR beta chain was documented in a study of identical twins. Study-level results: Twins showed weaker excess sharing in their beta out-of-frame sequences.

V shed 4 bases, J shed 7 bases, and the junction held 2 bases outside the gene matches. This CDR3 region has 12 residues. The germline V gene has CDR1 SNHLY and CDR2 FYNNEI. Regarding this clonotype: Its antigen remains unknown.

A single record per CDR3 protein comes from TCRdb applying MiXCR to the 5' RACE reads. The sample has some 900,000 distinct CDR3 sequences, roughly 12% seen once; the top ten hold under 2%. In addition, the sample was reused for a study of yellow fever vaccine responses in identical twins. Per that paper: Convergence reportedly seemed to mark part of the twins' vaccine T cell response, with personalization marking the rest.

The sequence was collected from a young woman in good health. The specimen was PBMCs. V gene TRBV2 combines with J gene TRBJ1-1, with 8 bases that match TRBD1. This CDR3 is CASSATGDEAFF. Here the CDR3 DNA reads TGTGCCAGCAGTGCGACAGGGGATGAAGCTTTCTTT.